This T cell receptor beta chain is from a study of human T cells and chemical hapten exposure. Study-wide context: Patients received weekly diphenylcyclopropenone doses to the scalp throughout the approximately 24-week study.

The study, taken as a whole, reports: Compared with pre-sensitization or healthy control sets, expanded TCRs clustered more. The immune response of these alopecia patients might not match healthy individuals'.

This sample's time point: patch test 3, about 24 weeks after DPC sensitization. The treatment denotes: therapeutic diphenylcyclopropenone sensitization with weekly scalp DPC. There are 16 residues in the CDR3. J gave up 1 base and V 4 bases, and 5 bases lay outside the gene matches. The germline gives CDR1 SGHTA, CDR2 FQGNSA. In the authors' workflow: A per-sample median of around 100,000 TCRs was observed, with a range of roughly 23,224 to 700,000. TCRdb reanalysed the RACE reads using MiXCR and keeps one entry per CDR3 protein. TCRdb, not the authors, supplied the V and J calls. The table lists about 120,000 distinct CDR3 sequences, over 9% of them singletons, with 2% to 2.5% in the top ten. On this clonotype itself: The antigen remains unidentified. A much larger clone is a single base away; this may be a read error.

The chain couples TRBV7-2 to TRBJ2-3, with 10 bases matching TRBD2. The sample was whole blood, taken in connection with sensitization to the hapten diphenylcyclopropenone (DPC). This TCR was recovered from a woman aged 50 to 60 with alopecia areata. Some clones in this sample may be carry-over from other donors' samples. The CDR3 DNA sequence: TGTGCCAGCAGCTCTCTAGCGGGGGCTCGCACAGATACGCAGTATTTT. Translated, it gives CASSSLAGARTDTQYF. Filled out from reference TRBV7-2 and TRBJ2-3, the complete variable domain reads GAGVSQSPSNKVTEKGKDVELRCDPISGHTALYWYRQSLGQGLEFLIYFQGNSAPDKSGLPSDRFSAERTGGSVSTLTIQRTQQEDSAVYLCASSSLAGARTDTQYFGPGTRLTVL.